This TCR beta chain is from a study of cytomegalovirus exposure and HLA in healthy donors. This PCR relied on a set of 60 Vbeta primers and 13 Jbeta primers. The method was immunoSEQ multiplex PCR; TCRdb's version includes in-frame clones alone and lacks a portion of them. This sample yields nearly 110,000 clones, of which more than 65% are seen a single time; under 7.5% belongs to the top ten. Trimming took 4 bases from V and 7 from J, leaving 17 bases between them. The CDR3 totals 14 residues. The germline V gene encodes CDR1 SGHNT and CDR2 YYREEE (reference sequence). Sequenced: PBMCs. The V gene is TRBV5-4, the J gene TRBJ1-2; maybe TRBD1 (6 bases). This receptor was identified in a woman aged 45-65 years in good health and CMV-seropositive. The CDR3 loop reads CASSPGRGSAGYTF. The CDR3 region has the DNA TGTGCCAGCAGCCCGGGTAGGGGGTCGGCTGGCTACACCTTC. Using reference TRBV5-4 and TRBJ1-2 for the parts outside the CDR3, the full variable domain is ETGVTQSPTHLIKTRGQQVTLRCSSQSGHNTVSWYQQALGQGPQFIFQYYREEENGRGNFPPRFSGLQFPNYSSELNVNALELDDSALYLCASSPGRGSAGYTFGSGTRLTVV.